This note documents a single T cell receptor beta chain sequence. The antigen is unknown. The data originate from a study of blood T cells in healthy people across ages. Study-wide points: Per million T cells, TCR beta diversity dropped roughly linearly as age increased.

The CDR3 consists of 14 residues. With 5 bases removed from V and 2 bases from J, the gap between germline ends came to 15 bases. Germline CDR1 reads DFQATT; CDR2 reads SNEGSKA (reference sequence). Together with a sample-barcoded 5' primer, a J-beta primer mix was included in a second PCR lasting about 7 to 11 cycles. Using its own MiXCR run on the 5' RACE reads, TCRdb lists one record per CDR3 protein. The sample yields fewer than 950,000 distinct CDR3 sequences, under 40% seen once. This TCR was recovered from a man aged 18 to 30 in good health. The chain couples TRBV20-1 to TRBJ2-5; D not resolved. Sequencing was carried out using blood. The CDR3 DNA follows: TGCAGTGCTCACAGCCGGACCTTTCAAGAGACCCAGTACTTC. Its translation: CSAHSRTFQETQYF.